This T cell receptor beta chain was found in a study of T cell repertoires in cytomegalovirus infection. Study information: Recently identified HLA-C-restricted CMV epitopes were used, and well-studied HLA-B-restricted CMV epitopes were used as well. From public TCR beta signatures came an indication of both CMV infection and matching HLA type.

TCRdb passed the reads through MiXCR, listing each CDR3 protein once. This table has 100,000 to 150,000 distinct CDR3 sequences, 25% to 35% appearing once. This clonotype turned up a few times. Its antigen is still unknown. Specimen: CD8+ T cells from cultured PBMCs, collected from culture after CMV antigen stimulation. The source of this sequence is a human donor in good health (CMV status not recorded). Some clones in this sample may be carry-over from other donors' samples.

CDR3 sequence reads: CASSLGAEHYEQYF. CDR3 nucleotide sequence: TGTGCCAGCAGCTTAGGGGCAGAACACTACGAGCAGTACTTC. This rearrangement joins TRBV7-4 to TRBJ2-7; D gene uncertain. The CDR3 loop spans 14 amino acids. Trimming took off 1 base at V and 3 bases at J, with 10 bases between the two ends. CDR1 and CDR2 from the germline V gene are SGHVT and SQSDAQ.